This entry lists 3 T cell receptor beta chains sequenced from one sample in a study of CD4+ T cells in melanoma. Clones were read by immunoSEQ multiplex PCR, and TCRdb kept only the in-frame ones, dropping some. This table holds roughly 60,000 clones, roughly 69% found once. Sequencing was carried out using tumor tissue. These receptors were collected from a human donor with melanoma.

CDR3 in DNA: TGTGCCAGCAGCCCTACGGGACTAGCGGGATGGACGAAGTTCTTC. Protein product: CASSPTGLAGWTKFF. The V and J genes are TRBV28 and TRBJ2-1; 13 nucleotides align to TRBD2. The CDR3 runs 15 residues. Germline V gives CDR1 MDHEN, CDR2 SYDVKM. The ends lost 6 bases at V and 14 bases at J; junction bases unmatched: 13.

This chain joins TRBV5-1 and TRBJ2-3; 9 bases fit TRBD2. Germline values: CDR1 SGHRS, CDR2 YFSETQ. The junction had 7 bases not matched to a gene; V was cut back by 0 bases and J by 5 bases. This CDR3 has 16 amino acids. Here the CDR3 reads CASSLGVRGGQDTQYF. Here the CDR3 DNA reads TGCGCCAGCAGCTTGGGGGTGCGGGGGGGCCAAGATACGCAGTATTTT.

The chain joins TRBV11-2 to TRBJ2-7, with TRBD1 matching 9 bases. Unmatched junction bases numbered 9, after V lost 4 bases and J lost 2 bases. This CDR3 comprises 16 residues. The germline V gene has CDR1 SGHAT and CDR2 FQNNGV. DNA of the CDR3: TGTGCCAGCAGCTCATACACAGGGGGCGCAACCTACGAGCAGTACTTC. Translating it yields CASSSYTGGATYEQYF.